This T cell receptor beta chain is from a study of blood T cell repertoires in COVID-19 (dated by TCRdb to about 2020). For the wider study: Samples from collaborators originated in the United States, Italy and Spain and spanned both the acute and convalescent phases of COVID-19. Sample metadata almost always included a de-identified subject ID, COVID-19 status, age in years and sex. The repertoires were made available in a free public database intended to serve as a resource for research on the immune response to SARS-CoV-2. The prospective study material was composed of cDNA or gDNA derived from T cells, B-cell-depleted T cells, or PBMCs. HLA class I and class II types, where available, came from metadata supplied by the sample provider rather than from assay-based typing. Samples came from the ongoing ImmuneRACE study (first 160 participants) plus 1,254 subjects from 6 global collaborators. Subjects who had been exposed to COVID-19, were actively infected with it, or had recovered from it provided the deeply sampled blood TCRbeta repertoires that made up the dataset. Overall study outcomes, separate from this receptor: How much clinical and demographic metadata was included differed by source and by participant, and the metadata was provided uncurated.

A remark on this clone: Its antigen specificity is not known. No base quality values were provided; no much bigger clone lies one nucleotide off. Other DNA sequences in the sample encode the same CDR3.

The germline V gene (reference sequence) provides CDR1 LNHDA and CDR2 SQIVND. Reading from cysteine to phenylalanine, the CDR3 counts 13 amino acids. The read is trimmed to its CDR3 DNA, 39 bases read in frame from base 1. At the junction V is shortened by 4 bases and J by 7 bases; bases outside the gene matches: 3. One collaborating source in Seattle enrolled patients during active infection and followed them longitudinally through the course of disease. Each collaborating institution followed its own protocols to collect whole blood in K2EDTA tubes. For TCRbeta analysis, collaborators shipped samples in one of three forms: frozen whole blood, isolated PBMCs, or DNA extracted from either of those sample types. TCRbeta CDR3 regions were amplified from genomic DNA using the immunoSEQ Assay, a bias-controlled multiplex PCR. As for how the authors treated the data: Nucleated cell counts per sample were estimated from amplification of reference gene primers within the assay. To quantify the absolute abundance of each unique TCRbeta CDR3 rearrangement, sequence reads were collapsed and filtered. For each sample, productive Simpson clonality was calculated as the square root of Simpson's diversity index across productive rearrangements. The source is immuneACCESS, and TCRdb retained only in-frame sequences with V and J called. Part of the clones is not carried over; for the studies checked, unresolved V genes explain less than half of this, and the remainder is unexplained. V, J and clone size derive from that table, while D and trimming were established from the DNA sequence. This sample has around 320,000 clones in its table, and under 90% of those were observed once. The ten largest make up approximately 12% of the sample.

The V gene is TRBV19 and the J gene is TRBJ1-5; 8 bases in between match TRBD1. The receptor's source is a woman in her twenties or thirties with COVID-19, enrolled during active disease. The sample comprised peripheral blood. Here is the DNA: TGTGCCAGTAGTAGACAGGGGCCCCAGCCCCAGCATTTT. Its coded protein is CASSRQGPQPQHF.